One and the same sample provided the 13 T cell receptor beta chains below, sequenced in a study of blood T cell repertoires in COVID-19. The assay was immunoSEQ multiplex PCR, and TCRdb's table has in-frame clones only and misses some. The profile covers around 180,000 clones, with around 85% appearing a single time and 3.3% taken by the ten largest. Source material: peripheral blood. The receptors here all came from a man aged 55 to 70 with acute or convalescent COVID-19.

This rearrangement joins TRBV7-6 to TRBJ1-4, with 7 positions matching TRBD1. The CDR3 has 15 amino acids. Germline V lookup: CDR1 SGHVS, CDR2 FNYEAQ. Losses at the gene ends were 5 bases for V and 5 bases for J; bases not matched to a gene: 8. CDR3 loop: CASSPSTGRNEKLFF. The CDR3 DNA sequence: TGTGCCAGCAGCCCATCGACAGGGCGGAATGAAAAACTGTTTTTT.

The chain is built from TRBV9 and TRBJ2-5; perhaps TRBD1 as D (5 bases). The germline V gene encodes CDR1 SGDLS and CDR2 YYNGEE. Between the trimmed V and J ends, which lost 4 bases and 5 bases, there was a span of 24 bases. The CDR3 runs to 17 residues. The chain's CDR3 is CASSPYGAANLRETQYF. CDR3 DNA sequence: TGTGCCAGCAGCCCTTATGGGGCAGCCAACCTCAGGGAGACCCAGTACTTC.

The chain is built from TRBV6-5 and TRBJ1-4, with 7 bases lining up with TRBD1. The V and J ends lost 10 bases and 5 bases, in that order; junction bases with no gene match: 10. This CDR3 region has 14 residues. Germline lookup yields CDR1 MNHEY and CDR2 SVGAGI. CDR3 protein: CATYTGDLNEKLFF. CDR3 sequence (DNA): TGTGCCACCTATACAGGGGACCTGAATGAAAAACTGTTTTTT.

This clone has just one count. The V and J genes are TRBV30 and TRBJ2-3, with D tentatively TRBD2 (5 bases). This CDR3 comprises 14 residues. Deletions cut 0 bases from V and 4 bases from J, with 11 bases between. Germline CDR1 reads GTSNPN; CDR2 reads SVGIG (reference sequence). The CDR3 loop is CAWSVGLGADTQYF. DNA of the CDR3: TGTGCCTGGAGTGTCGGGCTGGGAGCAGATACGCAGTATTTT.

The genes are TRBV19 and TRBJ2-3, with D tentatively TRBD2 (6 bases). In germline, CDR1 is LNHDA, CDR2 SQIVND (reference sequence). V lost 4 bases to trimming and J lost 1 base, with 15 bases between them. The CDR3 extends over 16 amino acids. CDR3 sequence: CASSSRGAGGTDTQYF. In DNA, the CDR3 is TGTGCCAGTAGTAGTCGCGGAGCGGGCGGCACAGATACGCAGTATTTT.

The rearrangement joins TRBV6-5 to TRBJ1-2; no clear D gene. Germline V lookup: CDR1 MNHEY, CDR2 SVGAGI. There are 13 residues in the CDR3. Trimming removed 6 bases at V and 4 bases at J, with 12 bases between. The CDR3 nucleotides are TGTGCCAGCAGGGGTATTGGGAGCTATGGCTACACCTTC. This encodes CASRGIGSYGYTF.

The chain uses TRBV5-1 and TRBJ1-4, with 9 bases lining up with TRBD1. Germline V gene sequence: CDR1 SGHRS, CDR2 YFSETQ. J was trimmed by 3 bases and V by 4 bases; bases with no gene match: 4. There are 15 residues in the CDR3. The CDR3 here is CASSQRTGANEKLFF. The CDR3 DNA reads TGCGCCAGCAGCCAACGGACAGGGGCTAATGAAAAACTGTTTTTT.

This sequence joins TRBV10-3 and TRBJ2-5, with D unresolved. V dropped 8 bases and J dropped 1 base, with 5 bases sitting between them. This CDR3 has 11 amino acids. CDR1 and CDR2 (germline): ENHRY, SYGVKD. CDR3 nucleotides: TGTGCCATCGGCCGCCAAGAGACCCAGTACTTC. This codes for CAIGRQETQYF.

This sequence joins TRBV2 and TRBJ1-6, with unresolved D. The germline gives CDR1 SNHLY, CDR2 FYNNEI. The CDR3 length is 15 residues. Trimming removed 6 bases at V and 0 bases at J, with 9 bases between. The CDR3 DNA follows: TGTGCCAGCAGAGACGGAGGCTCCTATAATTCACCCCTCCACTTT. Amino acids: CASRDGGSYNSPLHF.

The V and J genes are TRBV3-1 (or the pseudogene TRBV3-2) and TRBJ2-1, with 10 bases that match TRBD2. After removal of 5 bases from V and 5 bases from J, the junction contained 12 bases not matched to a gene. Germline CDR1 LGHDT, CDR2 YNNKEL (reference sequence). The CDR3 spans 17 residues. The CDR3 is CASSSQLAGKSHNEQFF. The CDR3 region has the DNA TGTGCCAGCAGCTCCCAACTAGCGGGAAAGTCCCACAATGAGCAGTTCTTC.

This clone was counted only a few times. The chain couples TRBV29-1 to TRBJ2-1, with TRBD1 matching 7 bases. The J segment lost 0 bases and the V segment lost 6 bases, leaving 5 bases of the junction unmatched. This CDR3 has 14 amino acids. CDR1 is SQVTM, CDR2 ANQGSEA, per germline. The CDR3 region is CSVKGAVSYNEQFF. The DNA for the CDR3 is TGCAGCGTCAAGGGGGCCGTCTCCTACAATGAGCAGTTCTTC.

CDR3 protein: CASSPGHNQPQHF. The CDR3 nucleotides are TGTGCCAGCAGCCCTGGGCACAATCAGCCCCAGCATTTT. V is TRBV11-2 and J is TRBJ1-5; the D is unclear. CDR3 length equals 13 residues. Looked up from germline, CDR1 is SGHAT and CDR2 is FQNNGV. Deletions cut 5 bases from V and 3 bases from J, with 8 bases between.

The chain recombines TRBV7-3 with TRBJ2-1; 7 nucleotides match TRBD2. The CDR3 covers 13 residues. J lost 8 bases, V lost 3 bases, and 4 bases had no gene match. Per germline, CDR1 SGHTA and CDR2 FQGTGA. CDR3 coding DNA: TGTGCCAGCAGCTTGACTAGCCGCGATGAGCAGTTCTTC. This gives the protein CASSLTSRDEQFF.